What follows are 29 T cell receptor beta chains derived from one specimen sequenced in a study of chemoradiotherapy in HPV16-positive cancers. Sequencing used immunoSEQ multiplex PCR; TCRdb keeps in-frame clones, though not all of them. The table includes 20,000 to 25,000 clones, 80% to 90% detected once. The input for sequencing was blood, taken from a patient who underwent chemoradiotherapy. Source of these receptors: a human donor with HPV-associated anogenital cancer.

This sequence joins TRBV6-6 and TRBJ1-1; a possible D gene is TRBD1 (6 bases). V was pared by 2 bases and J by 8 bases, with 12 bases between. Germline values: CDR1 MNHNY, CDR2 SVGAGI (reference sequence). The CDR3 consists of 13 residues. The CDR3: CASSYPGQNEAFF. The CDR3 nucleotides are TGTGCCAGCAGTTACCCTGGACAGAACGAAGCTTTCTTT.

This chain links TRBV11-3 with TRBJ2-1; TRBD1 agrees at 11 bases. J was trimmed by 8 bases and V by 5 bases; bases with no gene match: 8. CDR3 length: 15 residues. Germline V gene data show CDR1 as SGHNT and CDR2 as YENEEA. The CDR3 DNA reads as TGTGCCAGCAGCGCCAGGACAGGGGGCCCGGATGAGCAGTTCTTC. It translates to CASSARTGGPDEQFF.

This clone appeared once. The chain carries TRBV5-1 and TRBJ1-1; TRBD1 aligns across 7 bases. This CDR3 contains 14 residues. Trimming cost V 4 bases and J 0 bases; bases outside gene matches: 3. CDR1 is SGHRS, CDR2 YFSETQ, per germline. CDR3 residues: CASSRQGLNTEAFF. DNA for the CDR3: TGCGCCAGCAGCCGACAGGGTCTGAACACTGAAGCTTTCTTT.

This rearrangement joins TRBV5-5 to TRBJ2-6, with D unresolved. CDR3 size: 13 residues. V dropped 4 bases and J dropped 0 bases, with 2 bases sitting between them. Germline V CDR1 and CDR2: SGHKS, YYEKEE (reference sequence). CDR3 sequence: CASSISGANVLTF. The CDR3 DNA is TGTGCCAGCAGCATCTCTGGGGCCAACGTCCTGACTTTC.

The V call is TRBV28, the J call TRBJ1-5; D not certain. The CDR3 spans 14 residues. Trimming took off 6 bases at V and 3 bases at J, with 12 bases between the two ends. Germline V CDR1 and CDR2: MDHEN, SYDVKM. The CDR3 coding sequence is TGTGCCAGCAGATTTCCATTACCCAATCAGCCCCAGCATTTT. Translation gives CASRFPLPNQPQHF.

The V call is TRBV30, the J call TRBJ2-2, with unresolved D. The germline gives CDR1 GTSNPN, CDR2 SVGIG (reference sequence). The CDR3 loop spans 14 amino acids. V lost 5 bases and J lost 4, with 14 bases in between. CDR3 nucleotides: TGTGCCTGGGGGCCTCCGGTAGGCACCGGGGAGCTGTTTTTT. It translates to CAWGPPVGTGELFF.

The CDR3 nucleotides are TGTGCCAGCAGCTTGACAGGGGAGGCAGATACGCAGTATTTT. Residues: CASSLTGEADTQYF. The chain employs TRBV7-9 and TRBJ2-3, with 8 positions matching TRBD1. The CDR3 has 14 amino acids. CDR1 is SEHNR and CDR2 is FQNEAQ in the germline V gene (reference sequence). V gave up 3 bases and J gave up 4 bases; unmatched junction bases: 3. Full variable domain (rest looked up from reference TRBV7-9 and TRBJ2-3): DTGVSQNPRHKITKRGQNVTFRCDPISEHNRLYWYRQTLGQGPEFLTYFQNEAQLEKSRLLSDRFSAERPKGSFSTLEIQRTEQGDSAMYLCASSLTGEADTQYFGPGTRLTVL.

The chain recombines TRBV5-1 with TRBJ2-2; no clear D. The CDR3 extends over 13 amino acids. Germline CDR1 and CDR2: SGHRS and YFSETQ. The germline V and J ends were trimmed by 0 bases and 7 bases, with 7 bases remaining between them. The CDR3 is CASSLDTVGELFF. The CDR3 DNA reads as TGCGCCAGCAGCTTGGACACCGTCGGGGAGCTGTTTTTT.

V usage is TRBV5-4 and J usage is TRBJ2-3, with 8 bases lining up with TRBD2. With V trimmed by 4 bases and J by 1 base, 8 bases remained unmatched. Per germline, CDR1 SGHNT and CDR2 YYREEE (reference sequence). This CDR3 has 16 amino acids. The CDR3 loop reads CASSHPGRGGTDTQYF. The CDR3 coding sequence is TGTGCCAGCAGCCATCCTGGGCGGGGGGGCACAGATACGCAGTATTTT.

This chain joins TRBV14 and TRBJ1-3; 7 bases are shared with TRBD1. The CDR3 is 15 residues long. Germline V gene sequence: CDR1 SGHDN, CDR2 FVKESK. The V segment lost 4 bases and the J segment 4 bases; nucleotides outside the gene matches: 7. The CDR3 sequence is CASSLQTGVGNTIYF. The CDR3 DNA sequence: TGTGCCAGCAGCCTCCAAACAGGGGTCGGAAACACCATATATTTT.

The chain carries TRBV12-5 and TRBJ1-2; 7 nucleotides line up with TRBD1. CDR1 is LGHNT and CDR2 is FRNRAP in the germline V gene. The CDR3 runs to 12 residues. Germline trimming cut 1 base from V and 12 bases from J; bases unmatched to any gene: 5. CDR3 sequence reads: CASGLAGQINTF. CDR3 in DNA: TGTGCTAGTGGTTTGGCGGGACAGATAAACACCTTC.

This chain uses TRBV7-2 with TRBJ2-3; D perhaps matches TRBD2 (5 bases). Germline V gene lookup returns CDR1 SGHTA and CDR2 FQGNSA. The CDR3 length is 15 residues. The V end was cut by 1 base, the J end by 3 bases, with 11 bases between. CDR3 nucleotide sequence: TGTGCCAGCAGCTTAGACGGTAGGAGGACAGATACGCAGTATTTT. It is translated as CASSLDGRRTDTQYF.

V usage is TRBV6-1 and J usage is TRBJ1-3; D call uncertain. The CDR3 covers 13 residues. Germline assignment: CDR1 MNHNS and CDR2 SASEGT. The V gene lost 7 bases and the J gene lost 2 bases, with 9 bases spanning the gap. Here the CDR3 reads CASTHTPGNTIYF. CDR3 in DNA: TGTGCCAGCACCCACACCCCTGGAAACACCATATATTTT.

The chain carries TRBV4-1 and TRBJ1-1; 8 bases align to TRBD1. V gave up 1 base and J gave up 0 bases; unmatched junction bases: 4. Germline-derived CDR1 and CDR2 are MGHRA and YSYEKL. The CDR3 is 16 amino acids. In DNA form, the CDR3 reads TGCGCCAGCAGCCAAGGGGGACAGGCCTTGAACACTGAAGCTTTCTTT. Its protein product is CASSQGGQALNTEAFF.

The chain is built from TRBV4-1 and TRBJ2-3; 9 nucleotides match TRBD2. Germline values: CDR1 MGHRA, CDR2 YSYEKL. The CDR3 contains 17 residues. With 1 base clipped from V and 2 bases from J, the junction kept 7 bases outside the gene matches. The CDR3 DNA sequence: TGCGCCAGCAGCCAAGGAAGCGGGGGGACATTCACAGATACGCAGTATTTT. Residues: CASSQGSGGTFTDTQYF.

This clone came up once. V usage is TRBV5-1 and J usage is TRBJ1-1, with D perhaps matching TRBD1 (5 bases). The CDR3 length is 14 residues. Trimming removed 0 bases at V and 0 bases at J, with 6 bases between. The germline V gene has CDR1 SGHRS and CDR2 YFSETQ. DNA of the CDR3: TGCGCCAGCAGCTTGGAGGGGCTGAACACTGAAGCTTTCTTT. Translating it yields CASSLEGLNTEAFF. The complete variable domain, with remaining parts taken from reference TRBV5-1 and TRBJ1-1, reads KAGVTQTPRYLIKTRGQQVTLSCSPISGHRSVSWYQQTPGQGLQFLFEYFSETQRNKGNFPGRFSGRQFSNSRSEMNVSTLELGDSALYLCASSLEGLNTEAFFGQGTRLTVV.

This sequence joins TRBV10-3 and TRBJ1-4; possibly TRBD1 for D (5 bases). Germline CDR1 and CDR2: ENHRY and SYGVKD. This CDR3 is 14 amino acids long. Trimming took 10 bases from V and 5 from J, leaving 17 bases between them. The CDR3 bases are TGTGCCACCCGGGGGGGGGTGGAGAATGAAAAACTGTTTTTT. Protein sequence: CATRGGVENEKLFF.

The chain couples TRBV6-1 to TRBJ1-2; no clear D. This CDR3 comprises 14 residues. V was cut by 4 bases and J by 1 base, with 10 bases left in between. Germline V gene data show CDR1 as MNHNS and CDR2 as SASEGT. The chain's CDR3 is CASSVRERNYGYTF. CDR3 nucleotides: TGTGCCAGCAGTGTAAGGGAACGTAACTATGGCTACACCTTC.

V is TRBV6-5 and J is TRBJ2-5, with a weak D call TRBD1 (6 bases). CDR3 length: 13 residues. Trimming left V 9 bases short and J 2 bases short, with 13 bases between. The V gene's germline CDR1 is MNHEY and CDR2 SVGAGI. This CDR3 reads CARPRGSQETQYF. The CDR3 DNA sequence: TGTGCCAGGCCCAGGGGTTCGCAAGAGACCCAGTACTTC.

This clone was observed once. DNA of the CDR3: TGTGCCAGCAGTCTAGGGGGCGCCGGCACAGATACGCAGTATTTT. Protein product: CASSLGGAGTDTQYF. The chain employs TRBV6-1 and TRBJ2-3, with TRBD1 matching 7 bases. The CDR3 totals 15 residues. V lost 5 bases to trimming and J lost 1 base; unmatched junction nucleotides: 6. The germline V gene encodes CDR1 MNHNS and CDR2 SASEGT.

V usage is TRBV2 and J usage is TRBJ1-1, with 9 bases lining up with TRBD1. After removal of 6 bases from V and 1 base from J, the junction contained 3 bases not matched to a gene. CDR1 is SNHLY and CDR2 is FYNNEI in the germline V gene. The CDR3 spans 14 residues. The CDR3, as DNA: TGTGCCAGCAGAATGGACAGGGGGAACACTGAAGCTTTCTTT. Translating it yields CASRMDRGNTEAFF.

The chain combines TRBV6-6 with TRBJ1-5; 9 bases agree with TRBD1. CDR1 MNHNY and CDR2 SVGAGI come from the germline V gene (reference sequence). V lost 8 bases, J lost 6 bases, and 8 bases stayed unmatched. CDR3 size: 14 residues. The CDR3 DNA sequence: TGTGCCAGCCGGGACAGGGTTTCTTTTCAGCCCCAGCATTTT. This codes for CASRDRVSFQPQHF.

CDR3 bases: TGTGCCAGTATGTTGGGGGGGTCCACAGATACGCAGTATTTT. Translation gives CASMLGGSTDTQYF. The chain is built from TRBV19 and TRBJ2-3; 7 nucleotides line up with TRBD2. The CDR3 runs 14 residues. From germline, CDR1 is LNHDA and CDR2 SQIVND (reference sequence). After removal of 7 bases from V and 2 bases from J, the junction contained 6 bases not matched to a gene.

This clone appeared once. In DNA, the CDR3 is TGCGCCAGCAGCTTGGGAGGCGGGGGCAGCCTTGCAGATACGCAGTATTTT. Encoded protein: CASSLGGGGSLADTQYF. The chain is built from TRBV5-1 and TRBJ2-3; the D gene is possibly TRBD2 (7 bases). V gave up 0 bases and J gave up 4 bases, with 18 bases separating them. There are 17 residues in the CDR3. The germline V gene has CDR1 SGHRS and CDR2 YFSETQ.

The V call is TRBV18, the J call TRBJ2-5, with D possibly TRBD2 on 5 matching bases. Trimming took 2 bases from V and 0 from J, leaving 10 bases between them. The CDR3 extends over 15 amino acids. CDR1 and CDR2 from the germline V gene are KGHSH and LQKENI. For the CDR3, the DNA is TGTGCCAGCTCACCAGTGGAGGAGGACCAAGAGACCCAGTACTTC. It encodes CASSPVEEDQETQYF.

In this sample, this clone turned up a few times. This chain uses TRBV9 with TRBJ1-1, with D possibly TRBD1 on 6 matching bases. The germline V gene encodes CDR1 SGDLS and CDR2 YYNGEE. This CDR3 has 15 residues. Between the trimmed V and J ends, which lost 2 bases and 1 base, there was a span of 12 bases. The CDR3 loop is CASSVLLTGNTEAFF. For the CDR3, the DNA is TGTGCCAGCAGCGTCTTATTGACAGGGAACACTGAAGCTTTCTTT.

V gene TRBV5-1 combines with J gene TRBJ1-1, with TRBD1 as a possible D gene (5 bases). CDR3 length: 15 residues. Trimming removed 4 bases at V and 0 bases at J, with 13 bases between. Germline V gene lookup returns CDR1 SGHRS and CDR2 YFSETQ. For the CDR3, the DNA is TGCGCCAGCAGCGAGGGAGGGGCCTTGAACACTGAAGCTTTCTTT. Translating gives CASSEGGALNTEAFF.

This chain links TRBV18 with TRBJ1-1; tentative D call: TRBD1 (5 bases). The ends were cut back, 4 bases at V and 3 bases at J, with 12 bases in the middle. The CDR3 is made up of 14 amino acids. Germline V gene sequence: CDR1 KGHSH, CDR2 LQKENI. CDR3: CASSQKRGDTEAFF. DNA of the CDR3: TGTGCCAGCTCACAGAAACGGGGGGACACTGAAGCTTTCTTT.

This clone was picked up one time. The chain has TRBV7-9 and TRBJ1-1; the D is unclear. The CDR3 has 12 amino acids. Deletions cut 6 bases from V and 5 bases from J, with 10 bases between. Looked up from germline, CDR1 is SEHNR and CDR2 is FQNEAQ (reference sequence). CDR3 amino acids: CASSILLTEAFF. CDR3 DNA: TGTGCCAGCAGTATACTACTTACTGAAGCTTTCTTT.